The clone carrying this TCR beta chain was seen a few times. Its target is unknown. The record originates from a study of immune evolution from preneoplasia to lung adenocarcinoma. The germline V and J ends were trimmed by 5 bases and 5 bases, with 18 bases remaining between them. CDR1 KGHSH and CDR2 LQKENI come from the germline V gene. The CDR3 is 15 amino acids. Whole-study results and caveats: Top clone share appeared to fall from AAH through AIS, MIA, adenocarcinoma.

Repertoires were generated with immunoSEQ multiplex PCR, while TCRdb's copy carries only in-frame clones and drops some. Here the sample spans several thousand clones, 78% being singletons. The sequence was obtained from a person aged 65-85 years with lung adenocarcinoma. Input material: FFPE adjacent normal lung tissue. The rearrangement joins TRBV18 to TRBJ2-5; D gene uncertain. The CDR3 sequence: CASSESLGIDETQYF. The DNA for the CDR3 is TGTGCCAGCTCAGAGTCGTTAGGGATTGACGAGACCCAGTACTTC.